These 15 T cell receptor beta chains were all obtained from the same sample, sequenced in a study of T cell responses to AZD1222 COVID-19 vaccine. Repertoires were generated with immunoSEQ multiplex PCR, while TCRdb's copy carries only in-frame clones and drops some. The sample holds more than 110,000 clones; approximately 93% are singletons and the top ten take approximately 5%. Sequences were derived from peripheral blood, sampled on day 0 of AZD1222 vaccination. Every receptor here comes from an adult in good health.

This chain connects TRBV3-1 (or the pseudogene TRBV3-2) to TRBJ1-2, with 9 bases aligning to TRBD1. The length of the CDR3 is 16 residues. Germline V gene sequence: CDR1 LGHDT, CDR2 YNNKEL (reference sequence). V shed 4 bases and J 8 bases; nucleotides not matched to a gene: 14. The CDR3 region is CASSPQGAGMVDGYTF. CDR3 bases: TGTGCCAGCAGCCCACAGGGGGCGGGGATGGTGGACGGCTACACCTTC.

The chain uses TRBV6-5 and TRBJ2-7; 9 bases map to TRBD2. The CDR3 is made up of 16 amino acids. V dropped 0 bases and J dropped 3; count of bases not matched to a gene: 6. The germline CDR1 and CDR2 sequences are MNHEY and SVGAGI. Here the CDR3 DNA reads TGTGCCAGCAGTTACTCTAGCGGGAGAGTCTACTACGAGCAGTACTTC. Translation gives CASSYSSGRVYYEQYF.

The chain uses TRBV30 and TRBJ1-2; D not certain. The V gene's germline CDR1 is GTSNPN and CDR2 SVGIG (reference sequence). The V end lost 8 bases, the J end lost 2 bases, and 9 bases lay between the germline ends. This CDR3 has 11 residues. CDR3 bases: TGTGCCCAGGCCAGGAACTATGGCTACACCTTC. It encodes CAQARNYGYTF. Using reference TRBV30 and TRBJ1-2 for the parts outside the CDR3, the full variable domain is SQTIHQWPATLVQPVGSPLSLECTVEGTSNPNLYWYRQAAGRGLQLLFYSVGIGQISSEVPQNLSASRPQDRQFILSSKKLLLSDSGFYLCAQARNYGYTFGSGTRLTVV.

The rearrangement joins TRBV5-4 to TRBJ1-2; maybe TRBD1 (5 bases). This CDR3 has 12 residues. The V end was cut by 5 bases, the J end by 6 bases, with 11 bases between. Germline CDR1 SGHNT, CDR2 YYREEE (reference sequence). This chain's CDR3 is CASSLTENGYTF. DNA for the CDR3: TGTGCCAGCAGTCTGACAGAGAATGGCTACACCTTC. Combining the CDR3 with reference TRBV5-4 and TRBJ1-2 gives the whole variable domain ETGVTQSPTHLIKTRGQQVTLRCSSQSGHNTVSWYQQALGQGPQFIFQYYREEENGRGNFPPRFSGLQFPNYSSELNVNALELDDSALYLCASSLTENGYTFGSGTRLTVV.

CDR3 protein: CSASSTSGSWNEQFF. Written as DNA, the CDR3 is TGCAGTGCTAGTTCGACTAGCGGGAGTTGGAATGAGCAGTTCTTC. The genes are TRBV20-1 and TRBJ2-1, with 12 nucleotides matching TRBD2. The CDR3 totals 15 residues. Germline lookup yields CDR1 DFQATT and CDR2 SNEGSKA (reference sequence). J was trimmed by 7 bases and V by 3 bases; bases with no gene match: 7.

Details on this clone: Other DNA sequences in this sample translate to the same CDR3. This rearrangement joins TRBV10-3 to TRBJ2-7; 7 bases line up with TRBD1. Looked up from germline, CDR1 is ENHRY and CDR2 is SYGVKD. This CDR3 has 14 amino acids. The J segment lost 2 bases and the V segment lost 7 bases, leaving 8 bases of the junction unmatched. This CDR3 is CAITPDRAAYEQYF. The CDR3 nucleotides read TGTGCCATCACTCCAGACAGGGCAGCCTACGAGCAGTACTTC.

This chain links TRBV29-1 with TRBJ2-3; 10 bases fit TRBD2. The CDR3 extends over 14 amino acids. J lost 7 bases, V lost 3 bases, and 7 bases had no gene match. CDR1 is SQVTM and CDR2 is ANQGSEA in the germline V gene. Written as DNA, the CDR3 is TGCAGCGTTGACCCTAGCGGGAGAGGGTATACGCAGTATTTT. Protein sequence: CSVDPSGRGYTQYF.

Written as DNA, the CDR3 is TGTGCCAGCAGCCAAGAGCAGCGGAGCTCCTACAATGAGCAGTTCTTC. As protein: CASSQEQRSSYNEQFF. V is TRBV3-1 (or the pseudogene TRBV3-2) and J is TRBJ2-1, with D possibly being TRBD2 (5 bases). Germline V gene data show CDR1 as LGHDT and CDR2 as YNNKEL (reference sequence). V shed 0 bases and J shed 0 bases, with 9 bases lying between them. CDR3 length: 16 residues.

The chain uses TRBV12-3 or TRBV12-4 and TRBJ2-2; D unclear. The V and J ends lost 3 bases and 3 bases respectively, with 2 bases between them. The CDR3 covers 12 residues. The CDR3 DNA follows: TGTGCCAGCAGTTTCCACACCGGGGAGCTGTTTTTT. It translates to CASSFHTGELFF.

The chain links TRBV7-9 to TRBJ2-7; unclear D gene. This CDR3 comprises 12 residues. V dropped 2 bases and J dropped 7 bases, with 9 bases sitting between them. In germline, CDR1 is SEHNR, CDR2 FQNEAQ (reference sequence). The CDR3 nucleotides are TGTGCCAGCAGCTTATTAATGAGGGAGCAGTACTTC. Translated, it gives CASSLLMREQYF.

The V gene is TRBV19, the J gene TRBJ1-4, with TRBD1 as a possible D gene (5 bases). This CDR3 is built from 14 residues. Between the trimmed V and J ends, which lost 6 bases and 8 bases, there was a span of 16 bases. Germline CDR1 and CDR2: LNHDA and SQIVND (reference sequence). CDR3 protein: CASSNGQFGEKLFF. In nucleotides, the CDR3 is TGTGCCAGTAGCAACGGACAATTCGGGGAAAAACTGTTTTTT.

The rearrangement uses TRBV28 and TRBJ1-5; D not certain. This CDR3 comprises 12 residues. Germline values: CDR1 MDHEN, CDR2 SYDVKM. Trimming removed 5 bases from V and 4 bases from J, with 6 bases in between. In DNA form, the CDR3 reads TGTGCCAGCAGTCTCCTTAATCAGCCCCAGCATTTT. It translates to CASSLLNQPQHF. The variable domain in full, with the rest retrieved from reference TRBV28 and TRBJ1-5, is DVKVTQSSRYLVKRTGEKVFLECVQDMDHENMFWYRQDPGLGLRLIYFSYDVKMKEKGDIPEGYSVSREKKERFSLILESASTNQTSMYLCASSLLNQPQHFGDGTRLSIL.

CDR3 sequence: CASSSRSGRVPYNEQFF. The CDR3 coding sequence is TGTGCCAGCAGTTCCCGTAGCGGGAGGGTCCCCTACAATGAGCAGTTCTTC. The chain employs TRBV6-2 or TRBV6-3 and TRBJ2-1, with 11 bases matching TRBD2. J lost 2 bases, V lost 4 bases, and 7 bases had no gene match. This CDR3 is built from 17 residues. Germline V CDR1 and CDR2: MNHEY, SVGEGT.

V gene TRBV29-1 combines with J gene TRBJ2-2; 7 nucleotides align to TRBD1. CDR3 length: 15 amino acids. V gave up 1 base and J gave up 4 bases; unmatched junction bases: 6. From germline, CDR1 is SQVTM and CDR2 ANQGSEA. The CDR3 is CSVEGQGVGTGELFF. The CDR3 DNA follows: TGCAGCGTTGAAGGACAGGGAGTCGGCACCGGGGAGCTGTTTTTT.

The chain combines TRBV28 with TRBJ1-6; D is unresolved. Germline V gene data show CDR1 as MDHEN and CDR2 as SYDVKM. The V and J ends lost 4 bases and 2 bases respectively, with 6 bases between them. The CDR3 covers 14 residues. The DNA for the CDR3 is TGTGCCAGCAGTTGGGAGGCCTATAATTCACCCCTCCACTTT. As protein: CASSWEAYNSPLHF.